This entry describes one T cell receptor beta chain. The entry originates in a study of beta chain features in type 1 diabetes. CDR3 length: 12 residues. V was trimmed by 6 bases and J by 4 bases, leaving 9 bases between them. Germline lookup yields CDR1 MRHNA and CDR2 SNTAGT. The investigators reverse transcribed all of the isolated RNA, so they sequenced expressed TCRB transcripts. TCRdb's table, derived via immunoSEQ multiplex PCR, lists solely in-frame clones and lacks some. This sample has some 220,000 clones, with 11% found just once. Input material: central memory CD4+ T cells from blood. This sequence was found in a man aged 18 to 29 in good health. The rearrangement links TRBV6-4 to TRBJ1-2; D remains unclear. The CDR3 sequence is CASSSRIYGYTF. CDR3 coding DNA: TGTGCCAGCAGCTCCAGGATCTATGGCTACACCTTC.